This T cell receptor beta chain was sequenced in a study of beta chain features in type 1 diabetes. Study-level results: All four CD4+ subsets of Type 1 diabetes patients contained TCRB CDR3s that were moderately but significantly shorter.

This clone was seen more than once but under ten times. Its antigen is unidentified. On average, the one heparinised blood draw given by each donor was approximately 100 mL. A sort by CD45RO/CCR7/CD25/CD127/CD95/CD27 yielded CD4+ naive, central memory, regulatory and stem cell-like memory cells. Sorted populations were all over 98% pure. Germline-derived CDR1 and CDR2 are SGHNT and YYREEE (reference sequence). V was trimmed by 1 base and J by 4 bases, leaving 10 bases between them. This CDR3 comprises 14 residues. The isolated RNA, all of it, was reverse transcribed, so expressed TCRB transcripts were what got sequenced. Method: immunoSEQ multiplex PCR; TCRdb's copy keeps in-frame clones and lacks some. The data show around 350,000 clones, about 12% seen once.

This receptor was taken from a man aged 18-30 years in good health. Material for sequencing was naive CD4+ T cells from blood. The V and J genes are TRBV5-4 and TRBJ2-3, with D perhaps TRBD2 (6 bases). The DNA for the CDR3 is TGTGCCAGCAGCTTGACGGGGGTGGCAGATACGCAGTATTTT. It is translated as CASSLTGVADTQYF.